This entry concerns a single T cell receptor beta chain. Only a few counts were recorded for this clonotype. It has no known antigen specificity. Nothing much larger sits one base from this clone, and base qualities are not available. Per the germline V gene, MNHEY is the CDR1 and SVGAGI is the CDR2. V and J are truncated by 7 bases and 3 bases respectively, leaving an intervening sequence of 19 bases. The cysteine opens and the phenylalanine closes a CDR3 of 15 amino acids. Only CDR3 DNA remains: 45 bases, in frame from the first base. Sequencing used an Illumina HiSeq 2500. Quantitative 5'-RACE with molecular barcodes was used to prepare TCR beta libraries. In the authors' own workflow: To identify disease-linked TCR variants, a new computational method was used, one built on a probabilistic model of VDJ rearrangement. TCRdb reprocessing: public reads trimmed at Q25 with fastp, clones called with MiXCR, in-frame beta chains kept. Here each entry gathers all rows of one CDR3 protein and keeps the most common genes and DNA. The V and J calls shown here were made by TCRdb, not taken from the authors' results. Counted in this sample were under 250,000 distinct CDR3 sequences; roughly 32% of them appeared once. The top ten hold around 4.5% of the sample.

The source of the sample is a study of CD8 T cells in ankylosing spondylitis listed by TCRdb under 2017. About the full investigation: The study set out to find disease-linked TCR variants by profiling T cell receptor beta repertoires in ankylosing spondylitis patients and healthy donors. The full study cohort was made up of about 24 ankylosing spondylitis patients and 108 healthy donors. Peripheral blood was sampled, and synovial fluid was additionally collected from ankylosing spondylitis patients.

The research as a whole found: In peripheral blood, the disease-linked clones were found at relatively low frequencies and had a CD8+ phenotype. Blood from ankylosing spondylitis patients appeared to be characterized by a TCR beta motif made up of several highly homologous amino acid variants. Some motif variants were previously reported in synovial fluid and blood of reactive arthritis patients, suggesting common disease-initiation mechanisms. Significant enrichment of the disease-linked clones was reported in matched synovial fluid samples from ankylosing spondylitis patients.

The sequence came from a male donor with ankylosing spondylitis or in good health (not recorded which). The source material was blood, either unsorted or a sorted T cell fraction (not recorded which). The chain employs TRBV6-5 and TRBJ2-7; TRBD1 could be the D gene, as 6 bases match. The DNA reads as follows: TGTGCCAGCATTTCTCTCGACAGGAAAGACTACGAGCAGTACTTC. It translates to CASISLDRKDYEQYF.